This T cell receptor (beta chain) was profiled in a study of control samples from healthy donors and cancer patients. Generated by immunoSEQ multiplex PCR, the TCRdb table keeps only in-frame clones and is missing some. This sample has 150,000 to 200,000 clones; 90% to 95% occur once, and the top ten carry 1.4%. Germline V gene sequence: CDR1 MNHEY, CDR2 SMNVEV (reference sequence). Trimming cost V 1 base and J 6 bases; bases outside gene matches: 7. The CDR3 is made up of 15 amino acids. The receptor comes from a man younger than 40 in good health. J is TRBJ2-7 and V is TRBV27, with TRBD2 identical over 9 bases. The sample consisted of blood. The CDR3 spells CASSLLAGGPGEQYF. The CDR3 bases are TGTGCCAGCAGTTTATTGGCGGGAGGGCCGGGCGAGCAGTACTTC.